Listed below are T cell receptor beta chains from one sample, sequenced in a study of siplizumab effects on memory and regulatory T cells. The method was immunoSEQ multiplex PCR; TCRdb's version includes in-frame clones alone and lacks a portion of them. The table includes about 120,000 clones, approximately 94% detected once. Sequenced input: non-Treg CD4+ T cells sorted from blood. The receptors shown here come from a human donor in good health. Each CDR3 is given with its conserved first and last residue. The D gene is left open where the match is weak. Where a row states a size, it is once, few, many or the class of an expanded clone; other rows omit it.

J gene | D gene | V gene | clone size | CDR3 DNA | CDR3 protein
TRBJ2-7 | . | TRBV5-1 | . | TGCGCCAGCAGCGAGCGGGCAATTCTCTCCTACGAGCAGTACTTC | CASSERAILSYEQYF
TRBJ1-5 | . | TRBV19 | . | TGTGCCACTAAAGCCCGCTCGGGGGCTCAGTCGAGCAATCAGCCCCAGCATTTT | CATKARSGAQSSNQPQHF
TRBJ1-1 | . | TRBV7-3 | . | TGTGCCAGCAGCCGCGCCACAGGGTCTGAAGCTTTCTTT | CASSRATGSEAFF
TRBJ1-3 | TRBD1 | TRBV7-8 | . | TGTGCCAGCAGCTTAAGGGACAGGGGCCTCTCTGGAAACACCATATATTTT | CASSLRDRGLSGNTIYF
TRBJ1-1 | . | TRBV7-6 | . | TGTGCCAGCAGCTTGGGAGAGAACACTGAAGCTTTCTTT | CASSLGENTEAFF
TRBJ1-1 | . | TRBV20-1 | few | TGCAGGGGACACAGGAACACTGAAGCTTTCTTT | CRGHRNTEAFF
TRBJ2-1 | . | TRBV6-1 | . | TGTGCCAGCGTCGATACCGGGGGCCTAAATGAGCAGTTCTTC | CASVDTGGLNEQFF
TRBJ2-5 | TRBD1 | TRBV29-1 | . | TGCAGCGGGGACAGGGGTCAAGAGACCCAGTACTTC | CSGDRGQETQYF
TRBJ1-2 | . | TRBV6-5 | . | TGTGCCAGCAGCCTAACGGGTCCGACGGATGGCTACACCTTC | CASSLTGPTDGYTF
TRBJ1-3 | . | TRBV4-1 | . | TGCGCCAGCAGCCCGGGTGCAATTTGGCGAAACACCATATATTTT | CASSPGAIWRNTIYF
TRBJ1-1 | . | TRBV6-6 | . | TGTGCCAGCAGTTACTCGGGGTCTGAAGCTTTCTTT | CASSYSGSEAFF